This TCR beta chain was identified in a study of blood T cells in healthy people across ages. Notes on the study in general: A roughly linear fall in TCR beta diversity per million T cells was seen with increasing age. There was no known CMV status for donors, so expanded clonotype changes were possibly confounded. Strong correlation existed between TCR beta diversity and naive T cell percentage.

Note on this clonotype: What it binds is not known.

Sample-barcoded 5' priming and a J-beta primer mix drove a second PCR of about 6 to 11 cycles. TCRdb re-analysed the 5' RACE reads in MiXCR, keeping a single row per CDR3 protein. The profile shows around 1.5 million distinct CDR3 sequences, 42% of them singletons. The sequence derives from a woman between 18 and 29 years old in good health. The sequenced sample consisted of blood.

The CDR3 DNA follows: TGTGCCAGCAGCTCCGAGGGGGGGCTTACAGATACGCAGTATTTT. Its translation is CASSSEGGLTDTQYF. V usage is TRBV9 and J usage is TRBJ2-3; a possible D gene is TRBD2 (7 bases). Trimming removed 4 bases at V and 3 bases at J, with 15 bases between. Germline assignment: CDR1 SGDLS and CDR2 YYNGEE. The length of the CDR3 is 15 residues.